Below, 15 T cell receptor beta chains from the same sample are listed, as sequenced in a study of shared clonotypes between healthy human individuals. Some clones are missing from TCRdb's copy, which holds only in-frame ones; the method was immunoSEQ multiplex PCR. The sample carries some 2 million clones, 85% to 95% recorded once. The sequencing sample was made of naive CD4+ T cells sorted from blood. Subset here: CD45RA+ positively selected. These receptors were taken from a young man in good health.

In this sample, this clone turned up once. The chain combines TRBV27 with TRBJ1-4; 9 bases align to TRBD1. The CDR3 sequence is 17 residues long. The V gene's germline CDR1 is MNHEY and CDR2 SMNVEV (reference sequence). Trimming cost V 6 bases and J 8 bases; bases outside gene matches: 16. The CDR3 is CASRRTGVLQGKEKLFF. DNA of the CDR3: TGTGCCAGCAGAAGGACAGGGGTTTTACAAGGAAAGGAAAAACTGTTTTTT.

The chain uses TRBV7-2 and TRBJ1-3; D gene ambiguous. Looked up from germline, CDR1 is SGHTA and CDR2 is FQGNSA. V lost 3 bases and J 1 base, leaving 10 bases between the germline ends. The CDR3 is 15 residues long. The CDR3, as DNA: TGTGCCAGCAGCTTGGGAGGGTTTTCTGGAAACACCATATATTTT. As protein: CASSLGGFSGNTIYF. Looking up the rest from reference TRBV7-2 and TRBJ1-3 gives the full variable domain: GAGVSQSPSNKVTEKGKDVELRCDPISGHTALYWYRQSLGQGLEFLIYFQGNSAPDKSGLPSDRFSAERTGGSVSTLTIQRTQQEDSAVYLCASSLGGFSGNTIYFGEGSWLTVV.

CDR3 region: CASTSSGQKNYGYTF. The CDR3 bases are TGTGCCAGCACCAGCTCGGGACAGAAAAACTATGGCTACACCTTC. This rearrangement joins TRBV5-6 to TRBJ1-2, with 7 bases lining up with TRBD1. V was pared by 6 bases and J by 2 bases, with 10 bases of the junction left unmatched. Germline V gene sequence: CDR1 SGHDT, CDR2 YYEEEE. There are 15 residues in the CDR3.

This clone was seen repeatedly, ten times or more. Other DNA sequences of this sample code for an identical CDR3. The chain couples TRBV30 to TRBJ2-7; TRBD1 matches 7 bases. The CDR3 covers 14 residues. The V and J ends lost 2 bases and 4 bases, in that order; junction bases with no gene match: 8. Germline V lookup: CDR1 GTSNPN, CDR2 SVGIG (reference sequence). CDR3 sequence reads: CAWSLTGAQYEQYF. The CDR3 DNA reads as TGTGCCTGGAGTCTCACAGGGGCGCAATACGAGCAGTACTTC.

This chain joins TRBV5-1 and TRBJ2-2, with D unresolved. V was clipped by 6 bases and J by 1 base, with 10 bases between them. Germline V CDR1 and CDR2: SGHRS, YFSETQ. The CDR3 covers 14 residues. CDR3 nucleotides: TGCGCCAGCAATCGGTCCGGGAACACCGGGGAGCTGTTTTTT. Residues: CASNRSGNTGELFF.

The genes are TRBV18 and TRBJ2-7, with 10 bases lining up with TRBD2. The CDR3 runs 16 residues. Losses at the gene ends were 2 bases for V and 3 bases for J; bases not matched to a gene: 7. Germline assignment: CDR1 KGHSH and CDR2 LQKENI. The CDR3 here is CASSPILAGAGYEQYF. Written as DNA, the CDR3 is TGTGCCAGCTCACCAATCCTAGCGGGAGCCGGCTACGAGCAGTACTTC.

CDR3 sequence reads: CASSYGEYTQYF. The CDR3 region has the DNA TGTGCCAGCAGTTACGGGGAATATACGCAGTATTTT. The chain uses TRBV6-6 and TRBJ2-3; D not certain. The CDR3 runs to 12 residues. In germline, CDR1 is MNHNY, CDR2 SVGAGI (reference sequence). V lost 2 bases, J lost 7 bases, and 7 bases lay in between.

The chain uses TRBV6-1 and TRBJ1-1; D may be TRBD1 (5 bases). Germline CDR1 and CDR2: MNHNS and SASEGT. Trimming cost V 8 bases and J 0 bases, with 16 bases left between them. The CDR3 has 15 residues. The CDR3 sequence: CASEISPGLNTEAFF. DNA of the CDR3: TGTGCCAGCGAAATCTCCCCGGGACTGAACACTGAAGCTTTCTTT.

V and J are TRBV27 and TRBJ2-7; D remains ambiguous. Trimming took 2 bases from V and 3 from J, leaving 11 bases between them. CDR1 is MNHEY, CDR2 SMNVEV, per germline (reference sequence). The CDR3 consists of 14 residues. DNA for the CDR3: TGTGCCAGCAGTTTAAGAGTACAGCACTACGAGCAGTACTTC. Its protein product is CASSLRVQHYEQYF.

The rearrangement links TRBV4-1 to TRBJ1-2, with unresolved D. In germline, CDR1 is MGHRA, CDR2 YSYEKL. Trimming took 0 bases from V and 4 from J, leaving 12 bases between them. The CDR3 spans 15 residues. CDR3 in amino acids: CASSQDTDEGYGYTF. CDR3 in DNA: TGCGCCAGCAGCCAAGATACCGACGAGGGCTATGGCTACACCTTC.

The chain recombines TRBV2 with TRBJ1-4, with D possibly matching TRBD1 (6 bases). CDR1 is SNHLY and CDR2 is FYNNEI in the germline V gene. Trimming left V 3 bases short and J 4 bases short, with 24 bases between. This CDR3 has 19 residues. The CDR3 sequence is CASSDAREAGTPYNEKLFF. The CDR3 region has the DNA TGTGCCAGCAGTGATGCTCGGGAAGCCGGGACACCATATAATGAAAAACTGTTTTTT.

The chain links TRBV5-6 to TRBJ1-6, with D maybe TRBD1 (6 bases). Per the germline V gene, CDR1 is SGHDT and CDR2 is YYEEEE. This CDR3 has 13 residues. Trimming shortened V by 0 bases and J by 9 bases, and 7 bases separated the two germline ends. The DNA of the CDR3 is TGTGCCAGCAGCTTGGAAGGGGGTTCACCCCTCCACTTT. Its translation: CASSLEGGSPLHF. Drawing the rest from reference TRBV5-6 and TRBJ1-6, the complete variable domain is DAGVTQSPTHLIKTRGQQVTLRCSPKSGHDTVSWYQQALGQGPQFIFQYYEEEERQRGNFPDRFSGHQFPNYSSELNVNALLLGDSALYLCASSLEGGSPLHFGNGTRLTVT.

Concerning this clone: This same CDR3 is encoded by further DNA sequences in the sample. J is TRBJ2-1 and V is TRBV30, with 11 bases matching TRBD2. This CDR3 is 15 amino acids long. The trim removed 0 bases at V and 6 bases at J, leaving 4 bases unmatched. The germline V gene has CDR1 GTSNPN and CDR2 SVGIG (reference sequence). Here the CDR3 DNA reads TGTGCCTGGAGTGTACGCCTAGCGGGGGGCAATGAGCAGTTCTTC. It is translated as CAWSVRLAGGNEQFF.

This clone was recorded once. V usage is TRBV18 and J usage is TRBJ1-5; the D is unclear. Trimming took 3 bases from V and 11 from J, leaving 11 bases between them. The CDR3 spans 12 residues. CDR1 KGHSH and CDR2 LQKENI come from the germline V gene. The CDR3 sequence: CASSPDGSAQHF. As DNA, the CDR3 is TGTGCCAGCTCACCCGACGGGTCAGCCCAGCATTTT.

Worth noting for this clone: This specimen includes other DNA sequences encoding the same CDR3. V gene TRBV5-4 combines with J gene TRBJ2-3; 14 bases are a match to TRBD2. This CDR3 has 17 residues. V shed 0 bases and J 1 base; nucleotides not matched to a gene: 1. Germline V gives CDR1 SGHNT, CDR2 YYREEE (reference sequence). DNA for the CDR3: TGTGCCAGCAGCTTGGGACTAGCGGGAGGGGGCACAGATACGCAGTATTTT. It encodes CASSLGLAGGGTDTQYF.